This T cell receptor beta chain was retrieved from a study of shared clonotypes between healthy human individuals. The repertoire was sequenced with immunoSEQ multiplex PCR; TCRdb's copy has only in-frame clones and lacks some. Among over 950,000 clones listed, around 77% were seen once. CDR1 is SNHLY and CDR2 is FYNNEI in the germline V gene. This CDR3 comprises 13 residues. V was cut by 5 bases and J by 0 bases, with 7 bases left in between. V is TRBV2 and J is TRBJ2-5; D gene unclear. Sequenced: memory CD4+ T cells from PBMCs. The subset was: CD45RA-negative fraction. The receptor was isolated from a man between 18 and 35 years old in good health. Some clones in this sample may be carry-over from other donors' samples. In DNA, the CDR3 is TGTGCCAGCAGTTTCTCGTACCAAGAGACCCAGTACTTC. As protein: CASSFSYQETQYF.